These T cell receptor beta chains were read from a single sample in a study of blood T cell repertoires in COVID-19. The protocol was immunoSEQ multiplex PCR, while the TCRdb copy is restricted to in-frame clones and leaves out a portion. The sample yields some 240,000 clones, 85% seen once. Sequenced: PBMCs or T cells enriched from blood (not recorded which). Source of these receptors: a woman aged 50 to 60 who had been exposed to COVID-19. CDR3s leave out the opening cysteine and the closing phenylalanine or tryptophan.

v_gene	j_gene	CDR3aa
TRBV5-1	TRBJ2-7	ASSVDRGLTYEQY
TRBV6-1	TRBJ1-2	ASSSGVFYGYT
TRBV9	TRBJ2-3	ASSPGGGHALDTQY
TRBV12-5	TRBJ1-4	ASGSRGTNEKLF
TRBV2	TRBJ1-1	ASSEGTGGITEAF
TRBV12-3/TRBV12-4	TRBJ1-2	ASSLSSDGYT
TRBV19	TRBJ1-1	ASTRMRGTEAF
TRBV10-3	TRBJ2-1	ATSGNNEQF
TRBV5-1	TRBJ1-2	ASNRGTGENKNT
TRBV7-8	TRBJ2-3	ASSLGSRATGEY
TRBV30	TRBJ1-1	AWRSRDTYRGTEAF
TRBV5-4	TRBJ2-1	ASTFRGGNEQF
TRBV5-8	TRBJ2-3	ASSSLGGNTQY
TRBV3-1/TRBV3-2	TRBJ2-7	ASSQGMVPVSYEQY
TRBV3-1/TRBV3-2	TRBJ2-3	ASSQVVRRDTQY
TRBV10-3	TRBJ2-5	ATLDRDRETQY
TRBV18	TRBJ2-7	ASSTGGGSYEQY
TRBV24-1	TRBJ2-1	ATSDPTGLYNEQF
TRBV11-2	TRBJ2-1	ASSPTKGPSGNEQF
TRBV7-2	TRBJ2-1	ASRAGGNNNEQF
TRBV15	TRBJ1-2	ATTHPDRGLYGYT
TRBV7-9	TRBJ2-6	ASSLRPGVSSGANVLT
TRBV27	TRBJ1-6	ASSLGGGAGSPLH
TRBV7-2	TRBJ1-4	ASSLAWTEELEKLF
TRBV5-8	TRBJ1-2	ASSPDRVVGYT
TRBV5-8	TRBJ1-1	ASSEGHLNTEAF
TRBV2	TRBJ1-5	ASSDRGQSNQPQH
TRBV28	TRBJ1-5	ATYKMGAFREPQH
TRBV19	TRBJ1-5	ASSSGVANTGNQPQH
TRBV10-3	TRBJ1-3	ASAGQPSSGNTIY
TRBV6-1	TRBJ2-7	ASSEYADRDYEQY
TRBV16	TRBJ2-3	ASSPTQTTSGGATDTQY
TRBV28	TRBJ1-4	ASSEPTGGSEKLF
TRBV25-1	TRBJ1-2	ASSEKRNYGYT
TRBV7-6	TRBJ2-1	ASSLVGGVNEQF
TRBV2	TRBJ1-5	ASSEGGRGPNQPQH
TRBV18	TRBJ1-3	ASSPRKTGARAGNTIY
TRBV5-1	TRBJ1-3	ASSLDGSVGNTIY
TRBV7-8	TRBJ2-5	ASSLLSASRKVKEETQY
TRBV7-2	TRBJ2-2	ASSALQAGGTGELF
TRBV28	TRBJ2-2	ASRIGTGRAGELF
TRBV4-3	TRBJ1-2	ASSPGGASYGYT
TRBV5-1	TRBJ1-2	ASSFRGGEGYT
TRBV7-2	TRBJ2-3	ASSRTSGYTDTQY
TRBV11-2	TRBJ1-1	ASSLGGPGTEAF
TRBV6-5	TRBJ2-5	ASSLRGGGKETQY
TRBV7-2	TRBJ2-1	ASSLMAVYNEQF
TRBV7-2	TRBJ2-2	ASSPFRGDTGELF
TRBV7-8	TRBJ1-5	ASSRDRNNQPQH
TRBV5-1	TRBJ2-3	ASSPRTSGGSDTQY
TRBV10-3	TRBJ1-3	ASASTGVNLY